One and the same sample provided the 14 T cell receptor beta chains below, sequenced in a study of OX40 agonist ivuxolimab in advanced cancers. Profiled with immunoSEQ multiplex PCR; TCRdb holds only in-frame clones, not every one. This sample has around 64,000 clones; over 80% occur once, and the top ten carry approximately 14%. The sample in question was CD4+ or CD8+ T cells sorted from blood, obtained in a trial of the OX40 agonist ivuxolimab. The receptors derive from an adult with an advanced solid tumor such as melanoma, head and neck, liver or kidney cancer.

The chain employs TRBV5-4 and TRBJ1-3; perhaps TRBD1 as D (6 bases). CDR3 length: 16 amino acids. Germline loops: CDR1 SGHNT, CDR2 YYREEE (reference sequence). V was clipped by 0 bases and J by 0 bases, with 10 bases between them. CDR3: CASSLVPDSSGNTIYF. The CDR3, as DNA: TGTGCCAGCAGCTTGGTGCCGGACAGCTCTGGAAACACCATATATTTT.

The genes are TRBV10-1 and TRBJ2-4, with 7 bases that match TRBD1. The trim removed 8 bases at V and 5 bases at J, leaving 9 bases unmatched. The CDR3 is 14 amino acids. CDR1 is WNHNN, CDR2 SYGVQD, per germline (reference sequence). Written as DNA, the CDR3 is TGCGCCAGCCTCGTTTGGGACAGAGAAAACATTCAGTACTTC. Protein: CASLVWDRENIQYF.

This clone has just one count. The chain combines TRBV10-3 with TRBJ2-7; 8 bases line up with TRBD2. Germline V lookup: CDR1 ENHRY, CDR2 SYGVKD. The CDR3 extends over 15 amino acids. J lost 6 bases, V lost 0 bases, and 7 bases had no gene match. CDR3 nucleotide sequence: TGTGCCATCAGTGAGTCGAAGCGGGAGAAGGGCGAGCAGTACTTC. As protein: CAISESKREKGEQYF.

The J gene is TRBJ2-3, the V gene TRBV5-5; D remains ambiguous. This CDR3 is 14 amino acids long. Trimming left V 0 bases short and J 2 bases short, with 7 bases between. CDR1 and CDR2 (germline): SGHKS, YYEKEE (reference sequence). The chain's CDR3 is CASSLDRVTDTQYF. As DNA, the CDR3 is TGTGCCAGCAGCTTGGATCGGGTCACAGATACGCAGTATTTT.

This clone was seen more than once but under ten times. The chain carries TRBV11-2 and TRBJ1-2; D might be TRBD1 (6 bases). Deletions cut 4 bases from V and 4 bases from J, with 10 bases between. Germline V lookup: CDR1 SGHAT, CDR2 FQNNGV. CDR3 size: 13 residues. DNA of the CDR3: TGTGCCAGCAGCTGGGACACAATCTATGGCTACACCTTC. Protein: CASSWDTIYGYTF.

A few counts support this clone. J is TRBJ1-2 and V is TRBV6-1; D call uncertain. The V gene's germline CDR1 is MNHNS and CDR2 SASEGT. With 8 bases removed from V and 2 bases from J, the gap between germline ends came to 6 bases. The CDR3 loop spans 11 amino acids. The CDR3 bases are TGTGCCAGCCGGGAAAACTATGGCTACACCTTC. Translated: CASRENYGYTF.

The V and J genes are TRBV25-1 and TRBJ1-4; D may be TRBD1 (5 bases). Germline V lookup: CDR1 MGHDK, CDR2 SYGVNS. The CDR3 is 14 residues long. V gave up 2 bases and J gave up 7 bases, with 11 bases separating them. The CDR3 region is CASSETGGAEKLFF. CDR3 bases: TGTGCCAGCAGTGAAACCGGGGGTGCTGAAAAACTGTTTTTT.

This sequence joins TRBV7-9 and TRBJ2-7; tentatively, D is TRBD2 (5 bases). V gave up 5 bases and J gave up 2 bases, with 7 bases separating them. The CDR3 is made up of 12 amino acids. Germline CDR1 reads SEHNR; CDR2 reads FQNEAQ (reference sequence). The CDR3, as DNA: TGTGCCAGCAGCAGAGCGGCCTACGAGCAGTACTTC. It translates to CASSRAAYEQYF.

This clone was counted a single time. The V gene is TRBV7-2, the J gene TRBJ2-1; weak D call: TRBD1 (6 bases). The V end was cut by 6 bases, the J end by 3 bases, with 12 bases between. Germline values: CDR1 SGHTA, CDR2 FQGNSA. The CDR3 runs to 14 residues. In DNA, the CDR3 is TGTGCCAGCAGGACCCGGACAGACTACAATGAGCAGTTCTTC. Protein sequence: CASRTRTDYNEQFF.

CDR3 in DNA: TGTGCCAGCAGTATGACAAGTTTCACCTCCTACGAGCAGTACTTC. Protein product: CASSMTSFTSYEQYF. The V call is TRBV11-2, the J call TRBJ2-7; no clear D. V dropped 6 bases and J dropped 0 bases, with 15 bases sitting between them. This CDR3 comprises 15 residues. The germline V gene has CDR1 SGHAT and CDR2 FQNNGV.

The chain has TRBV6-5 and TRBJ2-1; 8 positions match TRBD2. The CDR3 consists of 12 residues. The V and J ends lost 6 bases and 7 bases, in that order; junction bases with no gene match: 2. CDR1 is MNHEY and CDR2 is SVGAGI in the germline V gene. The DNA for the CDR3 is TGTGCCAGCAGGGGACTAGAGAATGAGCAGTTCTTC. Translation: CASRGLENEQFF.

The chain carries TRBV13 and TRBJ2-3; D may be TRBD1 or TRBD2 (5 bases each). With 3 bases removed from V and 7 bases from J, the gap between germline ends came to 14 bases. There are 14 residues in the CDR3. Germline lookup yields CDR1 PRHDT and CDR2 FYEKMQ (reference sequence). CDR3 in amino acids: CASSFTSGGYTQYF. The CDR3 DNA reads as TGTGCCAGCAGCTTCACTAGTGGGGGATATACGCAGTATTTT.

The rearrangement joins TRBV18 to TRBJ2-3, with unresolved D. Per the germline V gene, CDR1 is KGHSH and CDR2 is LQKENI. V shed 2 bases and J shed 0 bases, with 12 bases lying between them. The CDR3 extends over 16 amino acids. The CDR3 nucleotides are TGTGCCAGCTCACCATCGAACGACCCTAGCACAGATACGCAGTATTTT. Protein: CASSPSNDPSTDTQYF.

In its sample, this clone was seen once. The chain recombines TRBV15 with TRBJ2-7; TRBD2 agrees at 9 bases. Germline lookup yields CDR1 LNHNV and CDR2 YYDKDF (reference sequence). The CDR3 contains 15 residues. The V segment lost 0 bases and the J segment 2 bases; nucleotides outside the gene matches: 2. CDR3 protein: CATSRETSGTYEQYF. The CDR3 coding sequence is TGTGCCACCAGCAGAGAGACTAGCGGTACCTACGAGCAGTACTTC. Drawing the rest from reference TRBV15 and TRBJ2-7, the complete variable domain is DAMVIQNPRYQVTQFGKPVTLSCSQTLNHNVMYWYQQKSSQAPKLLFHYYDKDFNNEADTPDNFQSRRPNTSFCFLDIRSPGLGDTAMYLCATSRETSGTYEQYFGPGTRLTVT.